This TCR beta chain was identified during a study of blood T cells in healthy people across ages. As concerns this clonotype: Antigen unknown.

Then a second PCR, running roughly 7 to 11 cycles, was carried out with a sample-barcoded 5' primer and a J-beta primer mix. TCRdb re-called the 5' RACE reads through MiXCR, storing one row per CDR3 protein. The sample yields about 780,000 distinct CDR3 sequences, around half seen once. The germline gives CDR1 SGHRS, CDR2 YFSETQ. The CDR3 is 16 amino acids. Unmatched junction bases numbered 15, after V lost 4 bases and J lost 6 bases. General observations from the study: Lack of knowledge of donor CMV status possibly confounded expanded clonotype changes. Diversity was higher, and naive CD4+ cells more numerous, in long-lived donors than in aged donors. Age showed a roughly linear inverse relationship with TCR beta diversity per million T cells.

The sample consisted of blood. The J gene is TRBJ1-2, the V gene TRBV5-1; 7 bases align to TRBD1. The sequence derives from an elderly man in good health. The CDR3 DNA sequence: TGCGCCAGCAGCGTACAACCCAACAGGGGACTAAATGGCTACACCTTC. This codes for CASSVQPNRGLNGYTF.